These 10 T cell receptor beta chains share one sample of origin, sequenced in a study of blood T cell repertoires in COVID-19. Sequenced by immunoSEQ multiplex PCR; TCRdb stores in-frame clones only, minus some. Here the sample spans around 21,000 clones, 88% being singletons. What was sequenced was peripheral blood. The receptor set was obtained from a human donor in a cohort sampled during active COVID-19.

This rearrangement joins TRBV15 to TRBJ2-1; D uncertain. Per the germline V gene, CDR1 is LNHNV and CDR2 is YYDKDF (reference sequence). The V gene lost 0 bases and the J gene lost 15 bases, with 15 bases spanning the gap. The length of the CDR3 is 13 residues. CDR3 coding DNA: TGTGCCACCAGCAGAGATGATCGATGGCCACGGTTCTTC. Its translation: CATSRDDRWPRFF.

The chain employs TRBV19 and TRBJ2-5; TRBD1 is a possible D gene (6 bases). Trimming took off 7 bases at V and 3 bases at J, with 24 bases between the two ends. This CDR3 contains 17 residues. Germline-derived CDR1 and CDR2 are LNHDA and SQIVND (reference sequence). The CDR3 loop reads CASKVSGQTGTKETQYF. CDR3 coding DNA: TGTGCCAGTAAAGTGTCCGGGCAAACCGGGACAAAAGAGACCCAGTACTTC.

In DNA form, the CDR3 reads TGTGCCAGTAGTATAAACCGGGACAGGGTCTACGAGCAGTACTTC. Its protein product is CASSINRDRVYEQYF. This chain connects TRBV19 to TRBJ2-7; 9 positions match TRBD1. Trimming took 2 bases from V and 3 from J; bases not matched to a gene: 5. Germline CDR1 and CDR2: LNHDA and SQIVND (reference sequence). The CDR3 has 15 residues.

V gene TRBV6-1 combines with J gene TRBJ2-3; 8 bases fit TRBD2. The length of the CDR3 is 16 residues. In germline, CDR1 is MNHNS, CDR2 SASEGT. The V and J ends lost 2 bases and 4 bases, in that order; junction bases with no gene match: 8. CDR3 residues: CASSERAGGFSDTQYF. The DNA of the CDR3 is TGTGCCAGCAGTGAAAGGGCGGGGGGTTTTTCAGATACGCAGTATTTT.

The V gene is TRBV24-1, the J gene TRBJ2-2; TRBD2 aligns across 7 bases. From germline, CDR1 is KGHDR and CDR2 SFDVKD. The length of the CDR3 is 15 residues. V was clipped by 3 bases and J by 3 bases; unmatched bases: 3. CDR3 in DNA: TGTGCCACCAGTGATGGTGGGGGGGACACCGGGGAGCTGTTTTTT. Its protein is CATSDGGGDTGELFF.

J is TRBJ2-2 and V is TRBV6-5; 7 bases match TRBD1. Losses at the gene ends were 6 bases for V and 9 bases for J; bases not matched to a gene: 13. The CDR3 is made up of 15 amino acids. The germline CDR1 and CDR2 sequences are MNHEY and SVGAGI. This chain's CDR3 is CASSEGTATPRELFF. The CDR3 DNA follows: TGTGCCAGCAGCGAGGGGACAGCCACACCAAGGGAGCTGTTTTTT.

The gene calls are TRBV6-4 and TRBJ2-2, with TRBD1 matching over 9 bases. CDR3 size: 14 residues. The germline V gene has CDR1 MRHNA and CDR2 SNTAGT. The V segment lost 5 bases and the J segment 3 bases; nucleotides outside the gene matches: 1. The CDR3 region has the DNA TGTGCCAGCAGTCGGGACAGGGACACCGGGGAGCTGTTTTTT. This encodes CASSRDRDTGELFF.

This clone was counted a single time. V is TRBV5-1 and J is TRBJ2-1, with 10 positions matching TRBD2. The CDR3 is 20 residues long. The germline CDR1 and CDR2 sequences are SGHRS and YFSETQ. V was clipped by 1 base and J by 3 bases; unmatched bases: 16. This CDR3 is CASSLRLAGGPTQFYNEQFF. DNA for the CDR3: TGCGCCAGCAGCTTGAGATTAGCGGGGGGACCAACCCAGTTCTACAATGAGCAGTTCTTC. The full variable domain, with the rest looked up from reference TRBV5-1 and TRBJ2-1, is KAGVTQTPRYLIKTRGQQVTLSCSPISGHRSVSWYQQTPGQGLQFLFEYFSETQRNKGNFPGRFSGRQFSNSRSEMNVSTLELGDSALYLCASSLRLAGGPTQFYNEQFFGPGTRLTVL.

The rearrangement uses TRBV7-9 and TRBJ2-6; D gene unclear. Trimming cost V 1 base and J 1 base, with 8 bases left between them. Germline CDR1 and CDR2: SEHNR and FQNEAQ (reference sequence). The CDR3 contains 16 residues. CDR3 loop: CASSLVYQSGANVLTF. The CDR3 DNA follows: TGTGCCAGCAGCTTAGTGTATCAGTCTGGGGCCAACGTCCTGACTTTC. The entire variable domain, with the rest obtained from reference TRBV7-9 and TRBJ2-6, is as follows: DTGVSQNPRHKITKRGQNVTFRCDPISEHNRLYWYRQTLGQGPEFLTYFQNEAQLEKSRLLSDRFSAERPKGSFSTLEIQRTEQGDSAMYLCASSLVYQSGANVLTFGAGSRLTVL.

This clone was seen a handful of times. The rearrangement uses TRBV5-5 and TRBJ1-2, with D unclear. Trimming took 0 bases from V and 0 from J, leaving 12 bases between them. Germline V gives CDR1 SGHKS, CDR2 YYEKEE (reference sequence). CDR3 length: 16 residues. CDR3 amino acids: CASSLAFPLANYGYTF. CDR3 nucleotide sequence: TGTGCCAGCAGCTTGGCTTTCCCCTTAGCTAACTATGGCTACACCTTC.